A single sample gave rise to the 11 T cell receptor beta chains below, sequenced in a study of T cell changes during pregnancy in multiple sclerosis. Method: immunoSEQ multiplex PCR; TCRdb's copy keeps in-frame clones and lacks some. The repertoire holds under 80,000 clones, with approximately 93% as singletons. The starting material was peripheral blood, obtained in the second trimester of pregnancy. The receptors stem from a female donor with multiple sclerosis, enrolled in a pregnancy study.

V and J are TRBV19 and TRBJ1-1; D is perhaps TRBD1 (5 bases). This CDR3 region has 17 residues. Trimming left V 6 bases short and J 0 bases short, with 20 bases between. Germline lookup yields CDR1 LNHDA and CDR2 SQIVND (reference sequence). DNA for the CDR3: TGTGCCAGTAGCAACTGGGGCCCCGCAAATCTGAACACTGAAGCTTTCTTT. This codes for CASSNWGPANLNTEAFF.

This chain uses TRBV5-1 with TRBJ2-5, with no clear D. CDR1 and CDR2 (germline): SGHRS, YFSETQ. V was shortened by 0 bases and J by 1 base, with 7 bases between the two germline ends. This CDR3 contains 14 residues. The CDR3 protein is CASSLAGSQETQYF. CDR3 nucleotides: TGCGCCAGCAGCTTGGCAGGAAGCCAAGAGACCCAGTACTTC.

Remarks on this clone: This CDR3 is also generated by other DNA sequences in the sample. The chain links TRBV18 to TRBJ1-4; TRBD1 might be the D (5 bases). This CDR3 region has 14 residues. With 3 bases removed from V and 0 bases from J, the gap between germline ends came to 5 bases. From germline, CDR1 is KGHSH and CDR2 LQKENI. This CDR3 is CASSPTATNEKLFF. The CDR3 region has the DNA TGTGCCAGCTCACCGACAGCAACTAATGAAAAACTGTTTTTT.

CDR3 nucleotide sequence: TGCGCCAGCAGTGGAGAGCGGGGGCCGCTCACAGATACGCAGTATTTT. This gives the protein CASSGERGPLTDTQYF. The rearrangement links TRBV10-1 to TRBJ2-3, with 8 bases identical to TRBD2. The CDR3 runs to 16 residues. Germline V CDR1 and CDR2: WNHNN, SYGVQD (reference sequence). Trimming removed 4 bases from V and 2 bases from J; junction bases left unmatched: 8.

This chain joins TRBV6-5 and TRBJ2-1; perhaps TRBD2 as D (6 bases). Between the trimmed V and J ends, which lost 7 bases and 10 bases, there was a span of 20 bases. The CDR3 covers 14 residues. Germline-derived CDR1 and CDR2 are MNHEY and SVGAGI. Here the CDR3 reads CASTPGQGGIEQFF. The CDR3 DNA sequence: TGTGCCAGCACCCCGGGCCAGGGAGGAATCGAGCAGTTCTTC.

The genes are TRBV5-1 and TRBJ1-3; D uncertain. Between the trimmed V and J ends, which lost 4 bases and 0 bases, there was a span of 11 bases. CDR1 SGHRS and CDR2 YFSETQ come from the germline V gene. The CDR3 is 15 residues long. Here the CDR3 reads CASSQYRASGNTIYF. The CDR3 coding sequence is TGCGCCAGCAGCCAATACAGAGCCTCTGGAAACACCATATATTTT.

The chain couples TRBV4-1 to TRBJ2-5, with 9 positions matching TRBD2. The ends lost 1 base at V and 5 bases at J; junction bases unmatched: 5. CDR1 and CDR2 (germline): MGHRA, YSYEKL. This CDR3 has 15 residues. CDR3 coding DNA: TGCGCCAGCAGCCAAGGGCTAGCGGGATGGGAGACCCAGTACTTC. This sequence encodes CASSQGLAGWETQYF.

The chain employs TRBV10-3 and TRBJ2-4; D possibly corresponds to TRBD1 (7 bases). CDR3 length: 20 amino acids. Germline V gene data show CDR1 as ENHRY and CDR2 as SYGVKD. Trimming stripped 0 bases from V and 3 bases from J, with 24 bases between. CDR3 nucleotide sequence: TGTGCCATCAGTGAGTCGACTGCCCTTTCAGGGGGGCCGGGCAAAAACATTCAGTACTTC. It specifies CAISESTALSGGPGKNIQYF.

The V gene is TRBV9, the J gene TRBJ2-3, with 8 bases matching TRBD2. Germline CDR1 and CDR2: SGDLS and YYNGEE. CDR3 length equals 15 residues. After removal of 7 bases from V and 1 base from J, the junction contained 8 bases not matched to a gene. This CDR3 is CASVKGRGGTDTQYF. CDR3 nucleotides: TGTGCCAGCGTCAAGGGGCGGGGGGGCACAGATACGCAGTATTTT.

The chain combines TRBV5-1 with TRBJ2-5; D possibly corresponds to TRBD2 (6 bases). The CDR3 contains 13 residues. Trimming took off 7 bases at V and 4 bases at J, with 14 bases between the two ends. Germline CDR1 and CDR2: SGHRS and YFSETQ. The CDR3 protein is CASCLVGGETQYF. The CDR3 DNA sequence: TGCGCCAGCTGCCTGGTGGGAGGAGAGACCCAGTACTTC.

This chain uses TRBV6-5 with TRBJ1-2, with TRBD1 as a possible D gene (6 bases). There are 13 residues in the CDR3. Germline V lookup: CDR1 MNHEY, CDR2 SVGAGI. Trimming stripped 2 bases from V and 4 bases from J, with 8 bases between. The CDR3 sequence: CASSYDRIYGYTF. The CDR3 nucleotides read TGTGCCAGCAGTTACGACAGGATCTATGGCTACACCTTC.